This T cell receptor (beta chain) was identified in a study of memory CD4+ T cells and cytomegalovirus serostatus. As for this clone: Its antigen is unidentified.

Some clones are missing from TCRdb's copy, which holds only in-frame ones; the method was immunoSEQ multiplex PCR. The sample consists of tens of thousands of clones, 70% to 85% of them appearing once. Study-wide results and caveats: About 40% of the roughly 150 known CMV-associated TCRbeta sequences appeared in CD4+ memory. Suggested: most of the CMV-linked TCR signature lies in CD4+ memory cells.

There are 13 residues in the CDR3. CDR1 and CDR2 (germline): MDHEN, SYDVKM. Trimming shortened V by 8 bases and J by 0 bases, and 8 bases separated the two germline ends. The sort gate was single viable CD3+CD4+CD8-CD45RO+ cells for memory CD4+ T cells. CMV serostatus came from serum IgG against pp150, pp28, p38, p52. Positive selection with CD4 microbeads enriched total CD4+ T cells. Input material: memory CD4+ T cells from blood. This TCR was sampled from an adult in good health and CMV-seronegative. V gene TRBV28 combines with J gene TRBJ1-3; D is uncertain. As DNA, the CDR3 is TGTGCCAGCGCTCTCCCCTCTGGAAACACCATATATTTT. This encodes CASALPSGNTIYF.